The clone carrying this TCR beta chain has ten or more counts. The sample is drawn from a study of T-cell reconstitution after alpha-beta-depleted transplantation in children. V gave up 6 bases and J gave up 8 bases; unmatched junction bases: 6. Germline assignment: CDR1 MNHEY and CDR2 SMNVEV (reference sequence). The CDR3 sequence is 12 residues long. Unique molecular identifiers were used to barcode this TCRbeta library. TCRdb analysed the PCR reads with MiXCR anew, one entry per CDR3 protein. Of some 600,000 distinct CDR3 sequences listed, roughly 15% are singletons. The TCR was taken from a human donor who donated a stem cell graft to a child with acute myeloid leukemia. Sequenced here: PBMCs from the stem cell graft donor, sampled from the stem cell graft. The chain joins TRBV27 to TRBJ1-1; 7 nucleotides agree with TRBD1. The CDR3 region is CASRHRGREAFF. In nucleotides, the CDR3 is TGTGCCAGCAGGCACAGGGGAAGGGAAGCTTTCTTT.